A selection of T cell receptor beta chains follows, all from one sample in a study of cytomegalovirus exposure and HLA in healthy donors. This table comes from immunoSEQ multiplex PCR, and its TCRdb copy is limited to in-frame clones, with some not included. Of more than 150,000 clones listed, about 80% are singletons. The source material was PBMCs. Every receptor here comes from a woman in her forties or fifties in good health and CMV-seropositive. The CDR3 runs from the conserved cysteine through the conserved F or W. D genes are given only for firm matches. Expanded clones are given a class, and other clones once, few, many or no size at all.

j_call v_call d_call clone_size cdr3_aa cdr3_nt
TRBJ1-1 TRBV6-5 - - CASSEGGRLAFF TGTGCCAGCAGTGAGGGGGGGAGATTGGCTTTCTTT
TRBJ1-5 TRBV19 - - CASSSRGANQPQHF TGTGCCAGTAGTTCTCGGGGGGCCAATCAGCCCCAGCATTTT
TRBJ2-7 TRBV11-3 TRBD2 - CASSLQPSGGGYEQYF TGTGCCAGCAGCTTACAGCCTAGCGGGGGCGGCTACGAGCAGTACTTC
TRBJ1-2 TRBV19 TRBD1 - CASSIDRGLHGYTF TGTGCCAGTAGTATAGACAGGGGGTTGCACGGCTACACCTTC
TRBJ1-1 TRBV7-9 TRBD1 - CASSLEGASEAFF TGTGCCAGCAGCTTAGAGGGGGCCTCTGAAGCTTTCTTT
TRBJ1-5 TRBV6-1 - - CASSEGQANQPQHF TGTGCCAGCAGTGAAGGGCAGGCTAATCAGCCCCAGCATTTT
TRBJ2-7 TRBV5-1 TRBD2 - CASVKTYGERGPYEQYF TGCGCCAGTGTCAAGACCTACGGCGAGCGGGGCCCCTACGAGCAGTACTTC
TRBJ1-4 TRBV10-1 TRBD1 - CASSPGQGEEKLFF TGCGCCAGCAGTCCCGGACAGGGCGAGGAAAAACTGTTTTTT
TRBJ2-2 TRBV27 TRBD2 - CASSWEGRGAGELFF TGTGCCAGCAGCTGGGAGGGGCGGGGGGCCGGGGAGCTGTTTTTT
TRBJ1-1 TRBV4-1 - - CASSQEWAATEAFF TGCGCCAGCAGCCAAGAATGGGCAGCCACTGAAGCTTTCTTT
TRBJ2-7 TRBV28 TRBD1 few CASSRGPYEQYF TGTGCCAGCAGCAGGGGGCCCTACGAGCAGTACTTC
TRBJ2-3 TRBV7-2 TRBD2 - CASSSRAGAGSDTQYF TGTGCCAGCAGCTCCCGAGCGGGGGCTGGGTCAGATACGCAGTATTTT
TRBJ2-1 TRBV9 TRBD2 few CASSARGLAGGNSYNEQFF TGTGCCAGCAGCGCACGGGGACTAGCGGGGGGTAACTCCTACAATGAGCAGTTCTTC
TRBJ1-2 TRBV6-1 - - CASSKIQGYGYTF TGTGCCAGCAGTAAAATCCAGGGTTACGGCTACACCTTC
TRBJ2-1 TRBV19 - - CASSRGGQADEQFF TGTGCCAGTAGTAGGGGGGGACAGGCTGATGAGCAGTTCTTC
TRBJ2-1 TRBV6-4 TRBD2 - CASRGFLAGGRNEQFF TGTGCCAGCAGGGGGTTCTTGGCGGGGGGGCGGAATGAGCAGTTCTTC
TRBJ1-1 TRBV29-1 TRBD1 - CSVETGWANTEAFF TGCAGCGTTGAGACAGGGTGGGCAAACACTGAAGCTTTCTTT
TRBJ1-2 TRBV25-1 - - CASSPGSYGYTF TGTGCCAGCTCACCAGGGTCCTATGGCTACACCTTC
TRBJ1-2 TRBV5-8 - - CASSFPDTSLIFNYGYTF TGTGCCAGCAGCTTCCCGGACACTTCCTTGATTTTTAACTATGGCTACACCTTC
TRBJ2-1 TRBV29-1 TRBD2 - CSVEDLASGGHNEQFF TGCAGCGTTGAAGACCTGGCTAGCGGGGGCCACAATGAGCAGTTCTTC
TRBJ2-7 TRBV6-5 TRBD1 few CASSYSGTGIDEQYF TGTGCCAGCAGTTACTCCGGGACAGGGATCGACGAGCAGTACTTC
TRBJ2-1 TRBV19 - - CASSMSRLGSKDEQFF TGTGCCAGTAGTATGTCCCGACTAGGATCCAAGGATGAGCAGTTCTTC
TRBJ1-2 TRBV7-8 TRBD1 - CASSFSGTGGLSSGYTF TGTGCCAGCAGCTTCTCCGGGACAGGGGGACTAAGTAGTGGCTACACCTTC
TRBJ2-7 TRBV7-6 TRBD1 - CASSVGQGASPRSSYEQYF TGTGCCAGCAGCGTGGGACAGGGGGCTTCCCCAAGGAGCTCCTACGAGCAGTACTTC
TRBJ2-1 TRBV7-2 TRBD1 once CASSSLTGSYNEQFF TGTGCCAGCAGCTCTTTGACAGGGTCCTACAATGAGCAGTTCTTC
TRBJ2-1 TRBV6-6 - - CASSFEVGLEQFF TGTGCCAGCAGTTTTGAGGTTGGATTAGAGCAGTTCTTC
TRBJ1-1 TRBV6-1 - - CASKPTGRTEAFF TGTGCCAGCAAACCCACAGGGCGCACTGAAGCTTTCTTT
TRBJ2-1 TRBV6-1 - - CASSEVWAGFSYNEQFF TGTGCCAGCAGTGAAGTATGGGCGGGCTTCTCCTACAATGAGCAGTTCTTC
TRBJ1-2 TRBV7-9 - - CSSFGQPYGYTF TGTTCCAGCTTCGGACAGCCCTATGGCTACACCTTC
TRBJ2-3 TRBV5-4 - - CASRPFQGATTDTQYF TGTGCCAGCAGGCCGTTTCAGGGTGCGACCACAGATACGCAGTATTTT
TRBJ1-1 TRBV27 TRBD1 - CASSLRGQGGNTEAFF TGTGCCAGCAGTTTACGGGGACAGGGGGGGAACACTGAAGCTTTCTTT
TRBJ2-1 TRBV13 TRBD2 - CASSSFTGGFANEQFF TGTGCCAGCAGCTCATTCACGGGGGGGTTCGCCAATGAGCAGTTCTTC
TRBJ1-1 TRBV5-1 - - CASSSGVGAFF TGCGCCAGCAGCTCAGGGGTAGGAGCTTTCTTT
TRBJ2-7 TRBV6-5 TRBD1 - CASSAYGQASYEQYF TGTGCCAGCAGTGCCTACGGACAGGCCTCCTACGAGCAGTACTTC
TRBJ2-7 TRBV7-3 TRBD1 - CASSISGTGGEQYF TGTGCCAGCAGCATTTCCGGGACAGGGGGCGAGCAGTACTTC
TRBJ1-5 TRBV6-6 TRBD1 - CASSFKTGGSNQPQHF TGTGCCAGCAGTTTTAAGACAGGGGGGAGCAATCAGCCCCAGCATTTT
TRBJ2-3 TRBV4-3 TRBD1 - CASSQGGGQGDTDTQYF TGCGCCAGCAGCCAAGGAGGTGGACAGGGGGACACAGATACGCAGTATTTT
TRBJ2-7 TRBV6-1 - once CASSEDTLGSYEQYF TGTGCCAGCAGTGAGGACACGCTAGGCTCCTACGAGCAGTACTTC
TRBJ2-3 TRBV7-3 TRBD2 - CASSRGGTSPSDTQYF TGTGCCAGCAGCCGAGGAGGGACTAGTCCCTCAGATACGCAGTATTTT
TRBJ2-7 TRBV2 - - CASTGRGYSYEQYF TGTGCCAGCACTGGACGGGGTTACTCCTACGAGCAGTACTTC
TRBJ2-1 TRBV2 TRBD2 - CASRASGGAIDEQFF TGTGCCAGCAGGGCTTCGGGGGGGGCCATTGATGAGCAGTTCTTC
TRBJ2-7 TRBV30 - - CAWSPFSTYEQYF TGTGCCTGGAGTCCATTTAGTACCTACGAGCAGTACTTC
TRBJ2-7 TRBV6-1 - few CASSEARYEQYF TGTGCCAGCAGTGAAGCGCGCTACGAGCAGTACTTC
TRBJ1-1 TRBV5-1 TRBD1 - CASSLTGGLNTEAFF TGCGCCAGCAGCTTGACAGGGGGCCTTAACACTGAAGCTTTCTTT
TRBJ2-2 TRBV9 - - CASSPRVLAFDTGELFF TGTGCCAGCAGCCCTCGAGTCCTAGCGTTTGACACCGGGGAGCTGTTTTTT
TRBJ2-3 TRBV18 - - CASSRAGESDTQYF TGTGCCAGCTCACGGGCAGGGGAGTCTGATACGCAGTATTTT
TRBJ1-5 TRBV19 TRBD1 - CAANRGGFNQPQHF TGTGCCGCGAACAGGGGGGGTTTCAATCAGCCCCAGCATTTT
TRBJ1-6 TRBV18 TRBD1 - CASSPMGQGGSYNSPLHF TGTGCCAGCTCACCAATGGGACAGGGTGGTTCCTATAATTCACCCCTCCACTTT
TRBJ1-5 TRBV19 - - CASSRPTGGYQPQHF TGTGCCAGTAGTCGGCCGACAGGCGGCTATCAGCCCCAGCATTTT
TRBJ2-7 TRBV9 TRBD2 - CASSEGLASYEQYF TGTGCCAGCAGCGAGGGACTAGCGTCCTACGAGCAGTACTTC
TRBJ2-3 TRBV2 TRBD1 - CASRVGTGGGTDTQYF TGTGCCAGCAGGGTCGGCACAGGGGGTGGCACAGATACGCAGTATTTT
TRBJ2-7 TRBV7-2 TRBD1 - CASSSWTGAYEQYF TGTGCCAGCAGCTCTTGGACAGGGGCCTACGAGCAGTACTTC
TRBJ1-1 TRBV28 TRBD1 - CASSLRQGWELRAFF TGTGCCAGCAGTTTAAGACAGGGGTGGGAACTGAGGGCTTTCTTT
TRBJ2-1 TRBV7-2 TRBD2 few CASSLRGGYNEQFF TGTGCCAGCAGCTTACGCGGGGGGTACAATGAGCAGTTCTTC
TRBJ2-7 TRBV5-1 - - CASSRDSYEQYF TGCGCCAGCAGCAGAGACAGCTACGAGCAGTACTTC